This is a list of T cell receptor beta chains from one sample in a study of tumor and adjacent non-tumor tissue in lung cancer. MiXCR was run by TCRdb on the multiplex PCR reads, yielding one entry per CDR3 protein. Among about 68,000 distinct CDR3 sequences listed, about three fifths were seen once. Sequencing was performed on lung tumor tissue. These receptors were taken from a man aged 50 to 60 with non-small cell lung cancer. Both conserved end residues are part of each CDR3. Fields, in order: V gene, clone size, J gene, CDR3 length, D gene, CDR3 DNA, CDR3 protein. D genes are given only for firm matches. The size entry is marked missing in some rows and otherwise reads once, few, many or a size class.

v_call: TRBV6-6
clone_size: .
j_call: TRBJ1-6
cdr3_length: 14
d_call: .
cdr3_nt: TGTGCCAGCAGTATACGGGTCGGTAATTCACCCCTCCACTTT
cdr3_aa: CASSIRVGNSPLHF

v_call: TRBV6-2/TRBV6-3
clone_size: .
j_call: TRBJ2-1
cdr3_length: 12
d_call: .
cdr3_nt: TGTGCCAGCAGCCTAGAGGGCGATGAGCAGTTCTTC
cdr3_aa: CASSLEGDEQFF

v_call: TRBV11-2
clone_size: once
j_call: TRBJ2-2
cdr3_length: 15
d_call: .
cdr3_nt: TGTGCCAGCAGACGTGACAGGCAGATCACCGGGGAGCTGTTTTTC
cdr3_aa: CASRRDRQITGELFF

v_call: TRBV12-3/TRBV12-4
clone_size: .
j_call: TRBJ1-6
cdr3_length: 14
d_call: .
cdr3_nt: TGTGCCAGCAGAAAGACAAGGTATAATTCACCCCTCCACTTT
cdr3_aa: CASRKTRYNSPLHF

v_call: TRBV27
clone_size: .
j_call: TRBJ2-2
cdr3_length: 14
d_call: .
cdr3_nt: TGTGCCAGCAGTTCTCTCCTGAACACCGGGGAGCTGTTTTTT
cdr3_aa: CASSSLLNTGELFF

v_call: TRBV11-2
clone_size: .
j_call: TRBJ1-6
cdr3_length: 16
d_call: .
cdr3_nt: TGTGCTACCAGCCCTAGGGCCGGTTCTGAAAATTTGGCCCTCCACTTC
cdr3_aa: CATSPRAGSENLALHF

v_call: TRBV5-4
clone_size: .
j_call: TRBJ2-5
cdr3_length: 14
d_call: TRBD2
cdr3_nt: TGTGCCAGCAACAGACCTAGCGGGCGAGGGGCCCAGTACTTC
cdr3_aa: CASNRPSGRGAQYF

v_call: TRBV6-5
clone_size: .
j_call: TRBJ2-2
cdr3_length: 13
d_call: .
cdr3_nt: TGTGCCAGCAGTTACACGACGTCGAGGAAGCTGTTTTTT
cdr3_aa: CASSYTTSRKLFF

v_call: TRBV5-4
clone_size: .
j_call: TRBJ2-5
cdr3_length: 14
d_call: .
cdr3_nt: TGTGCCTGCAGCAGACCTAGTGGGCGAGGGACCCAGTACTTC
cdr3_aa: CACSRPSGRGTQYF

v_call: TRBV6-5
clone_size: many
j_call: TRBJ1-6
cdr3_length: 12
d_call: .
cdr3_nt: TGTGCCAGCAGTATGGTGAATTCACCCCTCCACTTT
cdr3_aa: CASSMVNSPLHF

v_call: TRBV12-3/TRBV12-4
clone_size: medium-sized
j_call: TRBJ1-5
cdr3_length: 13
d_call: .
cdr3_nt: TGTGCCAGCGCACAGGGTAGCAATCAGCCCCAGCATTTT
cdr3_aa: CASAQGSNQPQHF

v_call: TRBV5-6
clone_size: many
j_call: TRBJ2-7
cdr3_length: 17
d_call: TRBD2
cdr3_nt: TGTGCCAGCAGCTCTTCGGGACTAGCGGGGGGACTCTACGAGCAGTACTTC
cdr3_aa: CASSSSGLAGGLYEQYF

v_call: TRBV28
clone_size: .
j_call: TRBJ2-2
cdr3_length: 13
d_call: .
cdr3_nt: TGTGCCAGCATGGCAGGGACCACCGGGGAGCTGTTTTTT
cdr3_aa: CASMAGTTGELFF

v_call: TRBV6-5
clone_size: .
j_call: TRBJ1-2
cdr3_length: 15
d_call: .
cdr3_nt: TGTGCCAGCAGACTCGGACGAGACCCTAACTATGGCTACACCTTT
cdr3_aa: CASRLGRDPNYGYTF

v_call: TRBV28
clone_size: once
j_call: TRBJ1-2
cdr3_length: 16
d_call: TRBD1
cdr3_nt: TGTTCCAGCAGGGATGATACCGGGACAGGGGGCCGTGGCTACACCTTC
cdr3_aa: CSSRDDTGTGGRGYTF

v_call: TRBV7-8
clone_size: .
j_call: TRBJ2-5
cdr3_length: 16
d_call: TRBD2
cdr3_nt: TGTGCCATCAGCCCCTTAACGGGAGGGGGGTTGGAGACCCAGTACTTC
cdr3_aa: CAISPLTGGGLETQYF

v_call: TRBV20-1
clone_size: many
j_call: TRBJ1-1
cdr3_length: 13
d_call: TRBD1
cdr3_nt: TGCACCCGGGACAGGGGGTTGAACACTGAAGCTTTCTTT
cdr3_aa: CTRDRGLNTEAFF

v_call: TRBV28
clone_size: few
j_call: TRBJ1-3
cdr3_length: 12
d_call: .
cdr3_nt: TGTGCCAGCAGTTTATTCGGCCGGGGGCTGGAATTT
cdr3_aa: CASSLFGRGLEF

v_call: TRBV6-5
clone_size: .
j_call: TRBJ2-7
cdr3_length: 14
d_call: TRBD2
cdr3_nt: TGTGACAGCAGTTACTCTAGCGGTCCCTACGAGCAGTACTTC
cdr3_aa: CDSSYSSGPYEQYF

v_call: TRBV5-4
clone_size: .
j_call: TRBJ2-3
cdr3_length: 14
d_call: .
cdr3_nt: TGTCCCAGCAGCCAGACATGGACCACAGATACGCAGTATTTT
cdr3_aa: CPSSQTWTTDTQYF

v_call: TRBV29-1
clone_size: .
j_call: TRBJ2-7
cdr3_length: 13
d_call: .
cdr3_nt: TGCAGTGTTGCGGTTCAGGGGGGTTACGAGCATTACTTC
cdr3_aa: CSVAVQGGYEHYF

v_call: TRBV11-3
clone_size: .
j_call: TRBJ2-3
cdr3_length: 16
d_call: TRBD2
cdr3_nt: TGTGCCTGTAGCCCAGGGATTAGCGGGTTTGCAGATACGCAGTATTTT
cdr3_aa: CACSPGISGFADTQYF

v_call: TRBV11-1
clone_size: .
j_call: TRBJ2-1
cdr3_length: 15
d_call: TRBD1
cdr3_nt: TGTGCCAGCAGCCGGTCCACAGGGGAATACAATGAACAGTTCTTC
cdr3_aa: CASSRSTGEYNEQFF

v_call: TRBV11-3
clone_size: .
j_call: TRBJ2-1
cdr3_length: 15
d_call: .
cdr3_nt: TGTGCCAGCAGCCTCGTAGGGCTGTCCCGCGATGAGAAGTTCTTC
cdr3_aa: CASSLVGLSRDEKFF

v_call: TRBV28
clone_size: .
j_call: TRBJ2-6
cdr3_length: 14
d_call: .
cdr3_nt: TGTGCCAGCAGATACAGGTCTGAGGCCAACGTCCTGACTTTC
cdr3_aa: CASRYRSEANVLTF

v_call: TRBV6-2/TRBV6-3
clone_size: .
j_call: TRBJ2-1
cdr3_length: 14
d_call: .
cdr3_nt: TGTGCCAGCAGTTATGGTTTATGGGGGAGTGAGCGGTTCTTC
cdr3_aa: CASSYGLWGSERFF

v_call: TRBV10-3
clone_size: .
j_call: TRBJ2-2
cdr3_length: 18
d_call: .
cdr3_nt: TGTGCCATCAGTGAGCGGTTATCCGGACCTACGAACACCGGGGAGCTGTTTTTC
cdr3_aa: CAISERLSGPTNTGELFF

v_call: TRBV29-1
clone_size: .
j_call: TRBJ2-1
cdr3_length: 14
d_call: TRBD2
cdr3_nt: TGCAGCGGCGTGGGCGGGCTAGGGAGGGATGAGCAGCTCTTC
cdr3_aa: CSGVGGLGRDEQLF

v_call: TRBV4-1
clone_size: many
j_call: TRBJ2-7
cdr3_length: 16
d_call: TRBD2
cdr3_nt: TGCGCCAGCAGCCAAGTCGCCAGCGGGAGGGCCTACGAGCAGTACTTC
cdr3_aa: CASSQVASGRAYEQYF

v_call: TRBV25-1
clone_size: .
j_call: TRBJ2-7
cdr3_length: 14
d_call: TRBD1
cdr3_nt: TGTTCCAGCAGTGACGGGACAGAGTGGTACGAGCAGTACTTC
cdr3_aa: CSSSDGTEWYEQYF

v_call: TRBV6-5
clone_size: once
j_call: TRBJ1-5
cdr3_length: 15
d_call: .
cdr3_nt: TGTACCAGCAGTCACTCGACGGGGTCAGATCAGCCCCAGCATTTT
cdr3_aa: CTSSHSTGSDQPQHF

v_call: TRBV20-1
clone_size: many
j_call: TRBJ2-7
cdr3_length: 15
d_call: .
cdr3_nt: TGCAGTGCTGGGGCAGGGGTCACGGGAGGCAACGAGCAGTACTTC
cdr3_aa: CSAGAGVTGGNEQYF

v_call: TRBV6-1
clone_size: many
j_call: TRBJ1-6
cdr3_length: 15
d_call: .
cdr3_nt: TGTGCCAGCGGTTGGATAAGCTCCTATAATTCACCCCTCCACTTT
cdr3_aa: CASGWISSYNSPLHF

v_call: TRBV11-2
clone_size: .
j_call: TRBJ1-1
cdr3_length: 15
d_call: TRBD1
cdr3_nt: TGTACCAGCAGCCCCCAGGGGGGAGAGTGGTCTGAAGCTTTCTTT
cdr3_aa: CTSSPQGGEWSEAFF

v_call: TRBV11-3
clone_size: once
j_call: TRBJ2-3
cdr3_length: 17
d_call: .
cdr3_nt: TGTGCCAGCAGCGAAGGGACAAGCGGGGAATACACAGATACGCAGTATTTT
cdr3_aa: CASSEGTSGEYTDTQYF

v_call: TRBV29-1
clone_size: .
j_call: TRBJ1-4
cdr3_length: 14
d_call: .
cdr3_nt: TGCATGGCACAGGGATTTGCAACTAATGAAAAACTGTTTTTT
cdr3_aa: CMAQGFATNEKLFF

v_call: TRBV27
clone_size: .
j_call: TRBJ1-2
cdr3_length: 14
d_call: .
cdr3_nt: TGTGCCAGCCGAGACAGTCCGAGGAACTATGGCTACACCTTC
cdr3_aa: CASRDSPRNYGYTF

v_call: TRBV11-3
clone_size: .
j_call: TRBJ2-1
cdr3_length: 15
d_call: .
cdr3_nt: TGTGCCAACAGCCTCGCGGGCCAGACTGTCAATAAGCAATTCTTC
cdr3_aa: CANSLAGQTVNKQFF

v_call: TRBV24-1
clone_size: many
j_call: TRBJ2-2
cdr3_length: 16
d_call: .
cdr3_nt: TGTGCCACCAGTGACTCCTCGGGAGTAGCAAGGAGGGAGCTGTTTTTT
cdr3_aa: CATSDSSGVARRELFF

v_call: TRBV4-1
clone_size: many
j_call: TRBJ1-2
cdr3_length: 16
d_call: TRBD1
cdr3_nt: TGCGCCAGCAGCCAAGGGGGACAGGGCCCAGGCTATGGCTACACCTTC
cdr3_aa: CASSQGGQGPGYGYTF

v_call: TRBV6-2/TRBV6-3
clone_size: .
j_call: TRBJ1-5
cdr3_length: 14
d_call: TRBD1
cdr3_nt: TGTGCCAGCTTTCGACAGGGGGGCAATCAGCCCCAGCATTTT
cdr3_aa: CASFRQGGNQPQHF

v_call: TRBV28
clone_size: .
j_call: TRBJ1-5
cdr3_length: 17
d_call: .
cdr3_nt: TGTGCATCTTCCTCGCAGGTCGAGATCTATAACAATCAGCCCCAGCATTTT
cdr3_aa: CASSSQVEIYNNQPQHF

v_call: TRBV28
clone_size: .
j_call: TRBJ1-2
cdr3_length: 12
d_call: .
cdr3_nt: TGTGCCAGCACCATTGGACAGTATGGCTACACCTTC
cdr3_aa: CASTIGQYGYTF

v_call: TRBV5-1
clone_size: .
j_call: TRBJ2-1
cdr3_length: 18
d_call: TRBD2
cdr3_nt: TGCGCCAGCGGCTTAACCGCCAGGACTAGCGGCCCCTACAATGAGCAGTTCTTC
cdr3_aa: CASGLTARTSGPYNEQFF